The 5 T cell receptor beta chains reported below all come from one sample, sequenced in a study of T cells after yellow fever vaccination. MiXCR was run by TCRdb on the 5' RACE reads, yielding one entry per CDR3 protein. This sample has around 550,000 distinct CDR3 sequences, with around 21% found just once. Source: PBMCs, taken 15 days after the yellow fever booster vaccination. The receptors here all came from a man younger than 40 who received the YFV17D yellow fever vaccine.

The chain has TRBV11-2 and TRBJ2-5; 8 bases line up with TRBD2. The CDR3 has 16 residues. The germline V gene encodes CDR1 SGHAT and CDR2 FQNNGV. After removal of 0 bases from V and 4 bases from J, the junction contained 7 bases not matched to a gene. The CDR3 region is CASSLDPAGVGETQYF. The CDR3 bases are TGTGCCAGCAGCTTAGATCCAGCGGGAGTTGGAGAGACCCAGTACTTC.

This clonotype occurred a few times. This chain connects TRBV14 to TRBJ2-7, with a tentative D call TRBD2 (5 bases). Germline-derived CDR1 and CDR2 are SGHDN and FVKESK. There are 15 residues in the CDR3. Trimming took 1 base from V and 1 from J, leaving 11 bases between them. The CDR3 DNA reads as TGTGCCAGCAGCCAAGGTTCCGGGAAATCCTACGAGCAGTACTTC. This translates into CASSQGSGKSYEQYF. Filled out from reference TRBV14 and TRBJ2-7, the complete variable domain reads EAGVTQFPSHSVIEKGQTVTLRCDPISGHDNLYWYRRVMGKEIKFLLHFVKESKQDESGMPNNRFLAERTGGTYSTLKVQPAELEDSGVYFCASSQGSGKSYEQYFGPGTRLTVT.

This chain joins TRBV27 and TRBJ2-7; 7 bases match TRBD2. CDR3 length: 14 residues. Germline assignment: CDR1 MNHEY and CDR2 SMNVEV (reference sequence). The V gene end was trimmed by 8 bases and the J gene end by 5 bases; junction bases not matched to a gene: 12. CDR3 protein: CASGGAGVTHEQYF. In nucleotides, the CDR3 is TGTGCCAGCGGAGGGGCGGGAGTCACGCACGAGCAGTACTTC.

This clonotype was recorded only once. The J gene is TRBJ2-7, the V gene TRBV29-1; D is unclear. The CDR3 covers 12 residues. Germline V gives CDR1 SQVTM, CDR2 ANQGSEA. V gave up 2 bases and J gave up 0 bases, with 5 bases separating them. In DNA, the CDR3 is TGCAGCGTTGAAAACAGCTCCTACGAGCAGTACTTC. Its translation is CSVENSSYEQYF.

This sequence joins TRBV20-1 and TRBJ1-1; D is perhaps TRBD1 (6 bases). Germline CDR1 is DFQATT and CDR2 is SNEGSKA (reference sequence). The CDR3 totals 15 residues. The CDR3 sequence: CSARAGAGLNTEAFF. The CDR3 nucleotides read TGCAGCGCGCGAGCGGGGGCAGGGTTGAACACTGAAGCTTTCTTT.